The present entry profiles one T cell receptor (beta chain) with its context. No antigen is known for it. This sample is drawn from a study of shared clonotypes between healthy human individuals. Study results and caveats: Larger richness was generally estimated for naive than memory subsets. Unshared clonotypes carried lower generation probabilities than those common to all four donors.

Deep level was the assay's run setting. Splitting of each subset's genomic DNA was done evenly across several immunoSEQ plates. The protocol was immunoSEQ multiplex PCR, while the TCRdb copy is restricted to in-frame clones and leaves out a portion. The sample includes approximately 2.5 million clones, just over 90% of them seen just once. This TCR was recovered from a young man in good health. The sample was naive CD4+ T cells sorted from blood. Subset: CD45RA+ positively selected.

The DNA of the CDR3 is TGTGCCAGCAGCGTAGGACTAACCCCCGGGGAGCTGTTTTTT. Amino acid sequence: CASSVGLTPGELFF. The chain is built from TRBV9 and TRBJ2-2, with a weak D call TRBD2 (5 bases). The CDR3 length is 14 residues. Looked up from germline, CDR1 is SGDLS and CDR2 is YYNGEE. V was clipped by 0 bases and J by 6 bases, with 9 bases between them.